The present T cell receptor beta chain was sequenced within a study of technical replicates of blood from several donors. This CDR3 contains 17 residues. CDR1 and CDR2 from the germline V gene are MRHNA and SNTAGT. V shed 2 bases, J shed 3 bases, and the junction held 9 bases outside the gene matches. The assay was immunoSEQ multiplex PCR, and TCRdb's table has in-frame clones only and misses some. The repertoire holds 7,500 or so clones, with almost 97% as singletons. V and J are TRBV6-4 and TRBJ2-1, with 8 bases matching TRBD2. Sequenced material: PBMCs. This TCR came from a human donor in good health. In DNA form, the CDR3 reads TGTGCCAGCAGTGACCGGAGTGGGGGACTAGACTACAATGAGCAGTTCTTC. This gives the protein CASSDRSGGLDYNEQFF.